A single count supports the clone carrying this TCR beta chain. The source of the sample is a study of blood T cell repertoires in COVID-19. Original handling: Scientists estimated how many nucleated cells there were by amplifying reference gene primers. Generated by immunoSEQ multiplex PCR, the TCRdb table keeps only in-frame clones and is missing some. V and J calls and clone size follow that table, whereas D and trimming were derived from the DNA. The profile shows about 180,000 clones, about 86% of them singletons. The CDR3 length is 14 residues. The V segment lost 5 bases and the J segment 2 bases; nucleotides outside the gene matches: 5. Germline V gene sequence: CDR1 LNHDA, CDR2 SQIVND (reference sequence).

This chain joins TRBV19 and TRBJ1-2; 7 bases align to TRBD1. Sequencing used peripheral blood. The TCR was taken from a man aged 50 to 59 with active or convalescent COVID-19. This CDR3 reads CASSFRTGNYGYTF. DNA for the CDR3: TGTGCCAGTAGTTTCCGGACAGGAAACTATGGCTACACCTTC.